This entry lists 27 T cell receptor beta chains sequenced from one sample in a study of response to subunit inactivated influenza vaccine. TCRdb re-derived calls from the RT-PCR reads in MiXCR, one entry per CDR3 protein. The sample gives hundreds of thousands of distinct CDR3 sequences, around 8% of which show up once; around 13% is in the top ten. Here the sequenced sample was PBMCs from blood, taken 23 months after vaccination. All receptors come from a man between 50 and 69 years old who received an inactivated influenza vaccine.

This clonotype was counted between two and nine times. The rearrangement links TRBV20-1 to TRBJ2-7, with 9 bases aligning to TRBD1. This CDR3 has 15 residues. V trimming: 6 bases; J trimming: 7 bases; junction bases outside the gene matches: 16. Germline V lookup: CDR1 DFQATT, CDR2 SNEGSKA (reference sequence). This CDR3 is CSARLVTGGSREQYF. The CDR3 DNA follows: TGCAGTGCCCGGCTAGTGACAGGGGGATCGAGGGAGCAGTACTTC.

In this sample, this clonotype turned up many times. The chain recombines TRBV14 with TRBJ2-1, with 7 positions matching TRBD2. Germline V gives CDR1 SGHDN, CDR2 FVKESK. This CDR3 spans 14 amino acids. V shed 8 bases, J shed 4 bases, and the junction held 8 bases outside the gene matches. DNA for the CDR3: TGTGCCAGCGCCCCGGGACTACTATACAATGAGCAGTTCTTC. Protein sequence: CASAPGLLYNEQFF.

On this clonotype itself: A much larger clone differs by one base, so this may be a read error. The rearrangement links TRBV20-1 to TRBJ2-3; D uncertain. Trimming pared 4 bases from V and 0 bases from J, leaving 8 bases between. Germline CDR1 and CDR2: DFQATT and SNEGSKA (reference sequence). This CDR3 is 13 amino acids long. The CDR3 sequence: CSANPESTDTQYF. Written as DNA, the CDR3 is TGCAGTGCTAATCCGGAGAGCACAGATACGCAGTATTTT.

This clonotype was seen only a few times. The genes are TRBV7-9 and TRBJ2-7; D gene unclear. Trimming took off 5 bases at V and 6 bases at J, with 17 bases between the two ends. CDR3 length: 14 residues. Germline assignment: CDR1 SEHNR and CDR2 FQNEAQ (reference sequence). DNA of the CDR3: TGTGCCAGCAGCCCAGAGCCCCTCTTAAGCGAGCAGTACTTC. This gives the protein CASSPEPLLSEQYF.

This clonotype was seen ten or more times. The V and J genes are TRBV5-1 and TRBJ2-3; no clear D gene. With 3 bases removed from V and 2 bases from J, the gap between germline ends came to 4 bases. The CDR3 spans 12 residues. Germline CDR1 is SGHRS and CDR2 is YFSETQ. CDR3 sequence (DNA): TGCGCCAGCAGCTCCCTCACAGATACGCAGTATTTT. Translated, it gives CASSSLTDTQYF.

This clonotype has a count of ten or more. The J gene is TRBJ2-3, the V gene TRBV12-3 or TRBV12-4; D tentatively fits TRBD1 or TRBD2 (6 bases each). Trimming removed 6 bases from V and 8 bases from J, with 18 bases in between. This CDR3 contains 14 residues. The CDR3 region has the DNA TGTGCCAGCAGCTTGGGGGGCTCACAGGGTACGCAGTATTTT. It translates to CASSLGGSQGTQYF.

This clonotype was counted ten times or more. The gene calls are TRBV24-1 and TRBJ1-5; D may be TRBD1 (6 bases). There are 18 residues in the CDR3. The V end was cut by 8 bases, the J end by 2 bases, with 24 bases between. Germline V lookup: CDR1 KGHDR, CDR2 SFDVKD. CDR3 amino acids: CATTDSGQRREGNQPQHF. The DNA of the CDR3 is TGTGCCACCACCGACTCCGGACAGAGGAGGGAGGGCAATCAGCCCCAGCATTTT.

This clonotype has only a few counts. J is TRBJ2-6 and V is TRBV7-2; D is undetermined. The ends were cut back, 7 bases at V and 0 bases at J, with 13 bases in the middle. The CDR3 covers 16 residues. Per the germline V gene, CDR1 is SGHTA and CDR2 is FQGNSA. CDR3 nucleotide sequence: TGTGCCAGCACCCGGGCGGCAACCTCTGGGGCCAACGTCCTGACTTTC. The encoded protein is CASTRAATSGANVLTF.

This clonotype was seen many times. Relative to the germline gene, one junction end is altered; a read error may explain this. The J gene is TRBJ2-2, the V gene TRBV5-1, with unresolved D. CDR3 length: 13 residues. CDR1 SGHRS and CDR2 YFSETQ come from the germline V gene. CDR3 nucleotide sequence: TGTGCCAGCAGCTTAGTGCGCACCGGGGAGCTGTTTTTT. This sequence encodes CASSLVRTGELFF.

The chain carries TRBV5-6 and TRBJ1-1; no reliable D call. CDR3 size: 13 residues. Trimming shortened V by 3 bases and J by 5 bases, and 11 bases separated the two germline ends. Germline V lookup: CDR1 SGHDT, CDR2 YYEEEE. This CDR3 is CASSWQSRTEAFF. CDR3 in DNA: TGTGCCAGCAGCTGGCAGTCGAGGACTGAAGCTTTCTTT.

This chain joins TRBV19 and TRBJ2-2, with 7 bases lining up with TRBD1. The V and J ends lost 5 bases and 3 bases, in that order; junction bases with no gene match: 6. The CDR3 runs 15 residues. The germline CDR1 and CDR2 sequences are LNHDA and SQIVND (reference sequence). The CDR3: CASSPTGTYTGELFF. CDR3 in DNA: TGTGCCAGTAGTCCGACAGGGACCTACACCGGGGAGCTGTTTTTT.

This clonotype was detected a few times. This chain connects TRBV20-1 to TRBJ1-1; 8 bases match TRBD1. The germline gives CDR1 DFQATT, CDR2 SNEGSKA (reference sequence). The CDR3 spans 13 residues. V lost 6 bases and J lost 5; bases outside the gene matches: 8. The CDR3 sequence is CSATQGERTEAFF. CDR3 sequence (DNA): TGCAGTGCCACACAGGGGGAGAGGACTGAAGCTTTCTTT.

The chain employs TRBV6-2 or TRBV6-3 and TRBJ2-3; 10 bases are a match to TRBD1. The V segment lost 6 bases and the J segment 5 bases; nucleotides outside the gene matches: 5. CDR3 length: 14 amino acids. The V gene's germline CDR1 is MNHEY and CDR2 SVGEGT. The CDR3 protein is CASRWDRGKDTQYF. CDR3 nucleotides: TGTGCCAGCAGATGGGACAGGGGTAAAGATACGCAGTATTTT.

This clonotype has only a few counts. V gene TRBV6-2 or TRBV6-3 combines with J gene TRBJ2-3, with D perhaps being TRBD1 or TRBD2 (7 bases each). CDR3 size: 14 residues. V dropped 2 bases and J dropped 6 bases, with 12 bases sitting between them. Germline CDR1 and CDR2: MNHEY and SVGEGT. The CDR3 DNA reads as TGTGCCAGCAGTTACGCAGGGGGGGAGGATACGCAGTATTTT. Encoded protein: CASSYAGGEDTQYF.

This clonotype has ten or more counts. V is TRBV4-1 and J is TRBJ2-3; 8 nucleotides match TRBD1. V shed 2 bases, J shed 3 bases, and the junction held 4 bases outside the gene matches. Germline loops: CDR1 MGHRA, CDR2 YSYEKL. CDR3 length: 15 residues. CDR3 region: CASSQRDRFTDTQYF. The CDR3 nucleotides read TGCGCCAGCAGCCAAAGGGACAGGTTTACAGATACGCAGTATTTT.

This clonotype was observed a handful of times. As DNA, the CDR3 is TGTGCCAGCAGCGTGCGGCACGACGGGGTTTACGGTGAGCAGTTCTTC. Protein product: CASSVRHDGVYGEQFF. The gene calls are TRBV9 and TRBJ2-1; D may be TRBD2 (5 bases). The CDR3 is made up of 16 amino acids. V was trimmed by 2 bases and J by 9 bases, leaving 21 bases between them. Germline CDR1 is SGDLS and CDR2 is YYNGEE.

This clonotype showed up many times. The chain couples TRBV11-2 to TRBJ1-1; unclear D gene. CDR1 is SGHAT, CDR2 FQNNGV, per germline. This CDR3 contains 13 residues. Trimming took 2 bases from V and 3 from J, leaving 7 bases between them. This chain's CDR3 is CASSLNLYTEAFF. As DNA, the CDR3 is TGTGCCAGCAGCTTAAATCTGTACACTGAAGCTTTCTTT.

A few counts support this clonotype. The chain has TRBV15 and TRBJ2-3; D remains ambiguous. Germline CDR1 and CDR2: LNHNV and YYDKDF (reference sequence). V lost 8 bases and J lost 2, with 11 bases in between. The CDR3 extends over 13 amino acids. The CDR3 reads CATARRPTDTQYF. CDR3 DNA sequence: TGTGCCACCGCCCGGCGCCCCACAGATACGCAGTATTTT.

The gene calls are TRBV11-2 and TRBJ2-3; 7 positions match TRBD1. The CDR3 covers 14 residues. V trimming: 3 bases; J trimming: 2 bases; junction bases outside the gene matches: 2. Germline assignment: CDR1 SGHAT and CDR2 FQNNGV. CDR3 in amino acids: CASSFEGATDTQYF. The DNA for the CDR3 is TGTGCCAGCAGCTTTGAGGGGGCCACAGATACGCAGTATTTT. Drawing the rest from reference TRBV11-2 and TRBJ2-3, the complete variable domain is EAGVAQSPRYKIIEKRQSVAFWCNPISGHATLYWYQQILGQGPKLLIQFQNNGVVDDSQLPKDRFSAERLKGVDSTLKIQPAKLEDSAVYLCASSFEGATDTQYFGPGTRLTVL.

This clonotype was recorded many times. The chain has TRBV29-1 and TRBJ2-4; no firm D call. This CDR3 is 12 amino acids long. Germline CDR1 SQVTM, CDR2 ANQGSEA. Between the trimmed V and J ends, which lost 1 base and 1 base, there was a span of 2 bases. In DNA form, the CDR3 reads TGCAGCGTTGAAGTTGCCAAAAACATTCAGTACTTC. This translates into CSVEVAKNIQYF.

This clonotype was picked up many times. CDR3 nucleotide sequence: TGCGCCAGCAGCTTGGAGTATGGTGCGGGACAGGGGTCTGAGCAGTTCTTC. Amino acid sequence: CASSLEYGAGQGSEQFF. The genes are TRBV5-1 and TRBJ2-1; TRBD1 matches at 10 bases. The CDR3 is made up of 17 amino acids. Germline loops: CDR1 SGHRS, CDR2 YFSETQ. With V trimmed by 0 bases and J by 9 bases, 12 bases remained unmatched. The whole variable domain, remainder taken from reference TRBV5-1 and TRBJ2-1, is KAGVTQTPRYLIKTRGQQVTLSCSPISGHRSVSWYQQTPGQGLQFLFEYFSETQRNKGNFPGRFSGRQFSNSRSEMNVSTLELGDSALYLCASSLEYGAGQGSEQFFGPGTRLTVL.

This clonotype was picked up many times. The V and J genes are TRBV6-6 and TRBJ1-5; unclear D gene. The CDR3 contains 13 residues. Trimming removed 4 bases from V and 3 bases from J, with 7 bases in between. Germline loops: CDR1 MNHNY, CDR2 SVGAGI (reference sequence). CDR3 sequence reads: CASSSVHNQPQHF. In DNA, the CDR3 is TGTGCCAGCAGTTCAGTCCACAATCAGCCCCAGCATTTT.

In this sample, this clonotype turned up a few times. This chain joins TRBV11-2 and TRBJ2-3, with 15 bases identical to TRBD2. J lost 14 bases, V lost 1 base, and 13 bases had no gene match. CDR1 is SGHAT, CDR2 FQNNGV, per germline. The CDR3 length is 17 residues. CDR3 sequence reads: CASSLGVLGLAGGLGYF. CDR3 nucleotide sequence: TGTGCCAGCAGCTTAGGGGTTTTGGGACTAGCGGGAGGCCTAGGGTATTTT.

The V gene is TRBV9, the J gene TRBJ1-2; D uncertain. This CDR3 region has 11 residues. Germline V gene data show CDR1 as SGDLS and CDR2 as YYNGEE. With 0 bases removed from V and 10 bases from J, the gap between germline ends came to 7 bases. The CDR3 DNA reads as TGTGCCAGCAGCGTAGACAGTTCCTACACCTTC. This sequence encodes CASSVDSSYTF. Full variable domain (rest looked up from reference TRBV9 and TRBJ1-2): DSGVTQTPKHLITATGQRVTLRCSPRSGDLSVYWYQQSLDQGLQFLIQYYNGEERAKGNILERFSAQQFPDLHSELNLSSLELGDSALYFCASSVDSSYTFGSGTRLTVV.

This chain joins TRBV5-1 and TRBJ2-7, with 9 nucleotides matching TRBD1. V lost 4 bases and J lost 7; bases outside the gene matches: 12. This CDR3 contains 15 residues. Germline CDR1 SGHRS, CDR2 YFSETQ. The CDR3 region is CASSPLGQGPWEQYF. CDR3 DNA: TGCGCCAGCAGCCCCTTAGGACAGGGGCCGTGGGAGCAGTACTTC.

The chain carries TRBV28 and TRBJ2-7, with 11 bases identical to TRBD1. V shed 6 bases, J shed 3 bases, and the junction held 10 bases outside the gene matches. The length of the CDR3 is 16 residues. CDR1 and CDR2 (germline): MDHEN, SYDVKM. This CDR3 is CASRLWGGTGGYEQYF. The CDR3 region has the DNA TGTGCCAGCAGGTTGTGGGGAGGGACAGGGGGCTACGAGCAGTACTTC.

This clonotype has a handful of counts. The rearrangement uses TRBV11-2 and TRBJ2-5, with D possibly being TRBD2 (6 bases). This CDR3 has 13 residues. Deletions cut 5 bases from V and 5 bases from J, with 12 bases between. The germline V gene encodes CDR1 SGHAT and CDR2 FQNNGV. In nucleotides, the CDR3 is TGTGCCAGCAGCCCGGGACTCCCCGAGACCCAGTACTTC. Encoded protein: CASSPGLPETQYF.